The rows below give T cell receptor beta chains drawn from one sample of a study of radiotherapy plus CTLA-4 blockade in lung cancer. TCRdb keeps only in-frame clones here, not all; method: immunoSEQ multiplex PCR. The table lists tens of thousands of clones, approximately 79% of them singletons, with roughly a tenth in the top ten. The input for sequencing was peripheral blood, taken from a patient treated with radiotherapy plus ipilimumab. These receptors originate from a human donor with non-small cell lung cancer who had a complete response to radiotherapy plus ipilimumab. Each CDR3 is given with its conserved first and last residue. D genes are given only for firm matches. Clone size, where shown, is once, few, many, or a class for clones that have expanded.

J	size	V	D	DNA	CDR3
TRBJ2-5	-	TRBV11-2	-	TGTGCCAGCAGCTTAGCGGTTCAAGAGACCCAGTACTTC	CASSLAVQETQYF
TRBJ2-5	once	TRBV9	TRBD2	TGTGCCAGCAGCGTAGACCTAGCGGGGGGTCCGGGGACCCAGTACTTC	CASSVDLAGGPGTQYF
TRBJ2-1	few	TRBV11-3	-	TGTGCCAGCAGCTTAGGTCAGGGTGTAGGGAATGAGCAGTTCTTC	CASSLGQGVGNEQFF
TRBJ1-4	few	TRBV7-8	-	TGTGCCAGCAGCCCCGGGATGAGGGGTGAAAAACTGTTTTTT	CASSPGMRGEKLFF
TRBJ2-7	once	TRBV6-5	TRBD2	TGTGCCAGCAGGGTCAGCGGGGGGTACTACGAGCAGTACTTC	CASRVSGGYYEQYF
TRBJ2-5	-	TRBV5-1	TRBD2	TGCGCCAGCAGTTCCGGGACTAGCGGGAGTGAGACCCAGTACTTC	CASSSGTSGSETQYF
TRBJ2-2	few	TRBV4-1	TRBD2	TGCGCCAGCAGCCAAGACTTAGCGGGGTGGCCCGGGGAGCTGTTTTTT	CASSQDLAGWPGELFF
TRBJ1-3	-	TRBV7-4	-	TGTGCCAGCAGCTTATCAGGGGAAATTGGAAACACCATATATTTT	CASSLSGEIGNTIYF
TRBJ2-5	once	TRBV27	-	TGTGCCAGCAGTCCTACTACGAAATTGGAGACCCAGTACTTC	CASSPTTKLETQYF
TRBJ2-7	-	TRBV6-5	TRBD2	TGTGCCAGCAGTTCTCTAGCGGGGTACTCCTACGAGCAGTACTTC	CASSSLAGYSYEQYF
TRBJ2-1	-	TRBV10-3	-	TGTGCCATCAGTGAGTCGCGGGGACCCAATGAGCAGTTCTTC	CAISESRGPNEQFF
TRBJ2-6	few	TRBV11-2	-	TGTGCCAGCAGCTTTACAGTTACTGGGGCCAACGTCCTGACTTTC	CASSFTVTGANVLTF
TRBJ1-3	few	TRBV19	-	TGTGCCAGTACCCCGACAAACTCTGGAAACACCATATATTTT	CASTPTNSGNTIYF
TRBJ1-6	-	TRBV7-9	-	TGTGCCAGCAGCCCAATGGGGGGAACAGTCTCGGAACCCCTCCACTTT	CASSPMGGTVSEPLHF
TRBJ2-5	-	TRBV19	TRBD1	TGTCCCAGTAGTACAAGGACAGGGGGCGGAGAGACCCAGTACTTC	CPSSTRTGGGETQYF
TRBJ2-1	-	TRBV5-1	TRBD2	TGCGCCAGCAGCCAAGGACTAGCGGGAGGGCTCTCCTACAATGAGCAGTTCTTC	CASSQGLAGGLSYNEQFF
TRBJ1-4	-	TRBV7-9	-	TGTGCCAGCAGTTTCAGGCCAGCTAATGAAAAACTGTTTTTT	CASSFRPANEKLFF
TRBJ1-5	-	TRBV2	-	TGTGCCAGCGGGGTGAATCAGCCCCAGCATTTT	CASGVNQPQHF
TRBJ2-2	-	TRBV9	TRBD1	TGTGCCAGCACCCAAGACCCGGGACAGGTGAACACCGGGGAGCTGTTTTTT	CASTQDPGQVNTGELFF
TRBJ2-3	-	TRBV19	TRBD1	TGTGCCAGTACACGAGGTGGACAGGGGGTAAATACGCAGTATTTT	CASTRGGQGVNTQYF
TRBJ2-1	-	TRBV5-1	-	TGCGCCAGCAGCTTGAAAATTAGCGGTAGCTCCTACAATGAGCAGTTCTTC	CASSLKISGSSYNEQFF
TRBJ2-7	few	TRBV6-1	TRBD1	TGTGCCAGCAGTACCGACAGGGGGCGCGGCGAGCAGTACTTC	CASSTDRGRGEQYF